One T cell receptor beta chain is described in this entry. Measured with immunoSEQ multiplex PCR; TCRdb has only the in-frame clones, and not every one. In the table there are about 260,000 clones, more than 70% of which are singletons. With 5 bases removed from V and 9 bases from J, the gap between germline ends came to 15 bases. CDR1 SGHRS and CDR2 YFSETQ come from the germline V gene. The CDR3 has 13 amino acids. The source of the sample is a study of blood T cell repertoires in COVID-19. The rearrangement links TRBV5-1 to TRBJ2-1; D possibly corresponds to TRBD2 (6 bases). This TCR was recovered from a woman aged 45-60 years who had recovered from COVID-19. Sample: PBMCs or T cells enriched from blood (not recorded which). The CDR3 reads CASRPGSLGEQFF. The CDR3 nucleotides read TGCGCCAGCAGACCCGGGAGCCTGGGTGAGCAGTTCTTC.